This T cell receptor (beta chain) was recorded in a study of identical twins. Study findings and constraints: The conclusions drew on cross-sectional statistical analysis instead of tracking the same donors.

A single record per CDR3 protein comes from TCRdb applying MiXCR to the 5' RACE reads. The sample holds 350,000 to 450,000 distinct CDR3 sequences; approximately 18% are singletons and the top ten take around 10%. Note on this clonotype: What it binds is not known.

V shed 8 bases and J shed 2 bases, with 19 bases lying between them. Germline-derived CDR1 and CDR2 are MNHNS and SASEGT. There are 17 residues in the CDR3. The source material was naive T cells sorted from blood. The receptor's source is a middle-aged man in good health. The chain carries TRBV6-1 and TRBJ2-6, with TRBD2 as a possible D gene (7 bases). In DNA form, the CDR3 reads TGTGCCAGCCTCGGAAGGGGGAGGGAAACTGGGGCCAACGTCCTGACTTTC. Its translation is CASLGRGRETGANVLTF.